This T cell receptor (beta chain) was sequenced for a study of cytomegalovirus exposure and HLA in healthy donors. On the study more broadly: HLA-typed donors were the source of about 90 million unique TCRs held in an early data release.

Comments on this clone: No antigen is known for it.

Both 60 Vbeta primers and 13 Jbeta primers went into the PCR. TCRdb keeps only in-frame clones here, not all; method: immunoSEQ multiplex PCR. The sample records fewer than 180,000 clones, roughly three quarters being singletons. Study-wide results and limits: A later analysis linked 15,000 to 20,000 TCR beta sequences to HLA alleles at 0.05 false discovery rate. Analyses of presence and absence presupposed an approximately uniform sequencing depth across donors. The classifier was said to identify cytomegalovirus status with high specificity and sensitivity.

The sequencing sample was made of PBMCs. This clonotype was sampled from a human donor in good health.

DNA for the CDR3: TGTGCCAGCAGCTTAGCGAGCTCCTATAATTCACCCCTCCACTTT. Translating it yields CASSLASSYNSPLHF. The chain carries TRBV7-9 and TRBJ1-6; D is unclear. Trimming took 0 bases from V and 0 from J, leaving 3 bases between them. CDR3 size: 15 residues. Germline V gene sequence: CDR1 SEHNR, CDR2 FQNEAQ (reference sequence).